This entry is about one TCR beta chain. Its antigen is not known. The sample is drawn from a study of T cells in Graves' hyperthyroidism and ophthalmopathy. Study observations and caveats: Stable hyperthyroidism and ophthalmopathy were separated using 13 V-J signatures. Appearing also in blood were most of the thyroid clonotypes expanded above 0.001. For ophthalmopathy, model prediction preceded onset by a median about 6.2 months.

RNA transcripts served as the template for amplifying TCR beta CDR3 regions. HTBI primers were used for first-round RT-PCR of the TCR CDR3. One entry per CDR3 protein, called by TCRdb with MiXCR from the multiplex PCR reads. The sample lists approximately 400,000 distinct CDR3 sequences, 20% to 25% occurring once. The CDR3 spans 12 residues. V lost 11 bases to trimming and J lost 5 bases, with 12 bases between them. CDR1 MNHNS and CDR2 SASEGT come from the germline V gene. The diagnostic basis comprised clinical symptoms, serum thyroxine and TRAb, thyroid ultrasound and orbital computed tomography. Sequenced sample: blood. The chain employs TRBV6-1 and TRBJ1-4; D uncertain. This clonotype originated in a man between 50 and 59 years old with Graves' hyperthyroidism. The CDR3 here is CAGGRPNEKLFF. The CDR3 bases are TGTGCCGGAGGCAGGCCGAATGAAAAACTGTTTTTT.